The 17 T cell receptor beta chains presented below share a single source sample, sequenced in a study of T cells in Graves' hyperthyroidism and ophthalmopathy. The investigators amplified TCR beta CDR3 regions from RNA transcripts. Primed by the HTBI set, a first-round RT-PCR was run on the TCR CDR3. TCRdb ran MiXCR on the multiplex PCR reads and lists one entry per CDR3 protein. The repertoire consists of fewer than 750,000 distinct CDR3 sequences, with about 14% occurring once and the leading ten covering approximately 12%. Sequenced sample: blood. These receptors originate from a woman aged 45-65 years with Graves' ophthalmopathy.

This clonotype was seen many times. The chain uses TRBV12-5 and TRBJ2-1, with 8 bases that match TRBD2. Germline CDR1 LGHNT, CDR2 FRNRAP. CDR3 length: 14 amino acids. Losses at the gene ends were 6 bases for V and 9 bases for J; bases not matched to a gene: 10. The chain's CDR3 is CASGHRTSNGEQFF. CDR3 bases: TGTGCTAGTGGCCATCGGACTAGCAACGGTGAGCAGTTCTTC.

This sequence joins TRBV7-9 and TRBJ2-1; 9 bases are a match to TRBD2. The trim removed 5 bases at V and 6 bases at J, leaving 11 bases unmatched. Looked up from germline, CDR1 is SEHNR and CDR2 is FQNEAQ (reference sequence). The CDR3 runs to 16 residues. The CDR3 protein is CASSTAPGTSPNEQFF. DNA for the CDR3: TGTGCCAGCAGCACCGCCCCCGGGACTAGCCCCAATGAGCAGTTCTTC. Full variable domain (remainder filled in from reference TRBV7-9 and TRBJ2-1): DTGVSQNPRHKITKRGQNVTFRCDPISEHNRLYWYRQTLGQGPEFLTYFQNEAQLEKSRLLSDRFSAERPKGSFSTLEIQRTEQGDSAMYLCASSTAPGTSPNEQFFGPGTRLTVL.

The chain has TRBV4-2 and TRBJ2-7; D call uncertain. Per the germline V gene, CDR1 is LGHNA and CDR2 is YNFKEQ. The V and J ends lost 0 bases and 0 bases respectively, with 9 bases between them. CDR3 size: 15 residues. The CDR3 DNA reads as TGTGCCAGCAGCCAAGAAGGCCCTAGCTCCTACGAGCAGTACTTC. This gives the protein CASSQEGPSSYEQYF.

This clonotype appeared many times. This sequence joins TRBV27 and TRBJ1-1; TRBD1 might be the D (5 bases). In germline, CDR1 is MNHEY, CDR2 SMNVEV (reference sequence). The CDR3 loop spans 20 amino acids. V was cut by 0 bases and J by 0 bases, with 23 bases left in between. For the CDR3, the DNA is TGTGCCAGCAGTTTATCCCCTCCAACAGGCCTCCTCGAAATGAACACTGAAGCTTTCTTT. Translated: CASSLSPPTGLLEMNTEAFF.

This clonotype showed up many times. A junction boundary mismatches the germline segment, possibly from a read error. The chain employs TRBV5-1 and TRBJ2-3, with D possibly called TRBD1 or TRBD2 (6 bases each). There are 14 residues in the CDR3. Germline CDR1 is SGHRS and CDR2 is YFSETQ. Here the CDR3 DNA reads TGTGCCAGCAGTTTGGAGGGGGGCACAGATACGCAGTATTTT. It is translated as CASSLEGGTDTQYF.

To note about this clonotype: Being one base from a much bigger clone, this may be a read error. J is TRBJ2-1 and V is TRBV5-8; 9 bases fit TRBD1. Germline values: CDR1 SGHTS, CDR2 YDEGEE. This CDR3 contains 16 residues. In DNA, the CDR3 is TGTGCCGGCAGCGAGTACCTCCGGGACAGGGTAGGTGAGCAGTTCTTC. This translates into CAGSEYLRDRVGEQFF.

The chain joins TRBV4-1 to TRBJ1-6; no clear D. CDR1 is MGHRA and CDR2 is YSYEKL in the germline V gene. This CDR3 has 19 amino acids. The V end lost 0 bases, the J end lost 0 bases, and 15 bases lay between the germline ends. Written as DNA, the CDR3 is TGCGCCAGCAGCCAAGATGGTGAGGGAAGGAGCTCCTATAATTCACCCCTCCACTTT. Its protein product is CASSQDGEGRSSYNSPLHF.

This clonotype was seen ten or more times. The rearrangement joins TRBV7-9 to TRBJ1-4; 9 bases align to TRBD1. From germline, CDR1 is SEHNR and CDR2 FQNEAQ (reference sequence). The V gene end was trimmed by 2 bases and the J gene end by 8 bases; junction bases not matched to a gene: 12. The CDR3 has 17 residues. CDR3 bases: TGTGCCAGCAGCTTACGACAGGGGGACGCCCCGAGGGAAAAACTGTTTTTT. Translated, it gives CASSLRQGDAPREKLFF.

In its sample, this clonotype was seen many times. The V and J genes are TRBV4-2 and TRBJ2-1; TRBD2 agrees at 10 bases. The germline gives CDR1 LGHNA, CDR2 YNFKEQ. The CDR3 covers 16 residues. Trimming removed 2 bases from V and 5 bases from J; junction bases left unmatched: 6. The CDR3 DNA sequence: TGTGCCAGCAGCCAATCGCCGGGACTAGCGAACAATGAGCAGTTCTTC. Its protein is CASSQSPGLANNEQFF.

This clonotype was seen at least ten times. CDR3: CASSPPAEADTQYF. CDR3 nucleotide sequence: TGTGCCAGCTCACCACCGGCGGAGGCAGATACGCAGTATTTT. The chain has TRBV18 and TRBJ2-3; D is perhaps TRBD2 (5 bases). Germline-derived CDR1 and CDR2 are KGHSH and LQKENI. Deletions cut 0 bases from V and 4 bases from J, with 8 bases between. CDR3 size: 14 residues. Full variable domain (rest looked up from reference TRBV18 and TRBJ2-3): NAGVMQNPRHLVRRRGQEARLRCSPMKGHSHVYWYRQLPEEGLKFMVYLQKENIIDESGMPKERFSAEFPKEGPSILRIQQVVRGDSAAYFCASSPPAEADTQYFGPGTRLTVL.

Worth noting for this clonotype: This could be a read error, since a much larger clone is one nucleotide away. This chain connects TRBV30 to TRBJ2-7; D is uncertain. CDR1 and CDR2 (germline): GTSNPN, SVGIG (reference sequence). The CDR3 has 10 amino acids. Trimming pared 3 bases from V and 7 bases from J, leaving 7 bases between. Here the CDR3 DNA reads TGTGCCTGGAGAGGAAATGAGCAGTACTTC. Encoded protein: CAWRGNEQYF.

The table lists this clonotype with many counts. The chain carries TRBV2 and TRBJ2-1; D is uncertain. Trimming shortened V by 6 bases and J by 0 bases, and 18 bases separated the two germline ends. Germline V gene lookup returns CDR1 SNHLY and CDR2 FYNNEI. The CDR3 spans 17 residues. CDR3 nucleotides: TGTGCCAGCAGAGCCGGCAGAGCGTCGAGCTCCTACAATGAGCAGTTCTTC. This encodes CASRAGRASSSYNEQFF.

At least ten counts were recorded for this clonotype. This chain joins TRBV7-2 and TRBJ2-3; D assignment may be TRBD1 or TRBD2 (5 bases each). CDR3 length: 18 residues. V shed 4 bases and J shed 0 bases, with 20 bases lying between them. Germline-derived CDR1 and CDR2 are SGHTA and FQGNSA. CDR3 nucleotides: TGTGCCAGCAGCTCCACTCGGTCGGGACCACCCAGCACAGATACGCAGTATTTT. It translates to CASSSTRSGPPSTDTQYF.

This clonotype was seen more than once but under ten times. A much larger clone lies a single base off, so this may be a read error. V and J are TRBV7-9 and TRBJ1-5, with D tentatively TRBD1 (5 bases). V was cut by 2 bases and J by 3 bases, with 17 bases left in between. The CDR3 spans 17 residues. Germline CDR1 SEHNR, CDR2 FQNEAQ (reference sequence). The CDR3 reads CASSLRGRSGFNQPQHF. CDR3 DNA: TGTGCCAGCAGCTTACGAGGGCGATCAGGGTTCAATCAGCCCCAGCATTTT.

This clonotype was recorded many times. V usage is TRBV27 and J usage is TRBJ2-7, with 7 positions matching TRBD1. CDR1 MNHEY and CDR2 SMNVEV come from the germline V gene (reference sequence). V lost 6 bases and J lost 3; bases outside the gene matches: 8. CDR3 length: 14 residues. The CDR3, as DNA: TGTGCCAGCAGAAACCGGGACAGCCACTACGAGCAGTACTTC. Translating it yields CASRNRDSHYEQYF.

The chain carries TRBV20-1 and TRBJ2-7; the D gene could be TRBD1 or TRBD2 (5 bases each). This CDR3 is built from 12 residues. Trimming removed 3 bases from V and 6 bases from J, with 12 bases in between. Germline V CDR1 and CDR2: DFQATT, SNEGSKA (reference sequence). CDR3 protein: CSASGWGSEQYF. DNA of the CDR3: TGCAGTGCTAGTGGTTGGGGGAGCGAGCAGTACTTC.

The gene calls are TRBV7-6 and TRBJ1-1; 8 bases agree with TRBD1. Germline CDR1 SGHVS, CDR2 FNYEAQ. Losses at the gene ends were 5 bases for V and 5 bases for J; bases not matched to a gene: 10. This CDR3 region has 15 residues. The CDR3 nucleotides are TGTGCCAGCAGCCTAGGACAGGGAACTGGGACTGAAGCTTTCTTT. Translated: CASSLGQGTGTEAFF.